This T cell receptor (beta chain) was recorded in a study of vaccination effects on CD4 cells after COVID-19. The CDR3 runs 14 residues. Germline lookup yields CDR1 LNHDA and CDR2 SQIVND (reference sequence). V gave up 5 bases and J gave up 7 bases, with 15 bases separating them. TCRdb's table, derived via immunoSEQ multiplex PCR, lists solely in-frame clones and lacks some. Of around 46,000 clones in the sample, approximately 61% are singletons; the top ten hold about 5%. As concerns this clone: Its antigen is undetermined.

Researchers isolated CD4+ T cells once roughly nine days of culture had elapsed. On day 3 and again on day 7, half the medium was replaced with IL-2 medium. The sequencing here drew on CD4+ T cells from PBMCs cultured without peptide, taken before COVID-19 vaccination. The rearrangement uses TRBV19 and TRBJ2-4, with D tentatively TRBD2 (6 bases). The sequence was collected from a human donor who received a COVID-19 vaccine. The CDR3, as DNA: TGTGCCAGTAGTGATCCGGGAGAATGGAACATTCAGTACTTC. This sequence encodes CASSDPGEWNIQYF. The full variable domain, rest sourced from reference TRBV19 and TRBJ2-4, is DGGITQSPKYLFRKEGQNVTLSCEQNLNHDAMYWYRQDPGQGLRLIYYSQIVNDFQKGDIAEGYSVSREKKESFPLTVTSAQKNPTAFYLCASSDPGEWNIQYFGAGTRLSVL.